This is a list of T cell receptor beta chains from one sample in a study of cytomegalovirus exposure and HLA in healthy donors. Sequencing used immunoSEQ multiplex PCR; TCRdb keeps in-frame clones, though not all of them. The sample yields some 95,000 clones, around four fifths seen once. The material sequenced was PBMCs. Source of these receptors: a woman aged 40 to 50 in good health and CMV-seropositive. Both conserved end residues are part of each CDR3. Each record gives: D gene, J gene, clone size, V gene, CDR3 protein, CDR3 DNA. D genes are given only for firm matches. Not every row has a clone size; where given, it reads once, few, many or a size class.

TRBD1 TRBJ1-5 . TRBV18 CASSQPGQVSQPQHF TGTGCCAGCTCACAACCGGGACAGGTCAGTCAGCCCCAGCATTTT
TRBD2 TRBJ2-3 . TRBV4-2 CASSQGLAGDSTDTQYF TGTGCCAGCAGCCAAGGCCTAGCGGGAGACAGTACAGATACGCAGTATTTT
TRBD2 TRBJ2-1 . TRBV7-6 CASSSPLAGVRNEQFF TGTGCCAGCAGCAGCCCGCTGGCGGGAGTCCGCAATGAGCAGTTCTTC
TRBD2 TRBJ2-3 once TRBV9 CASSPLAGGADTQYF TGTGCCAGCAGCCCCCTAGCGGGAGGGGCAGATACGCAGTATTTT
. TRBJ2-1 . TRBV6-5 CASNSLSNEQFF TGTGCCAGCAATTCTCTCTCCAATGAGCAGTTCTTC
TRBD2 TRBJ2-3 once TRBV19 CASAGARDTQYF TGTGCCAGTGCGGGAGCCAGAGATACGCAGTATTTT
. TRBJ1-3 . TRBV30 CAWSVDSRSSGNTIYF TGTGCCTGGAGTGTGGACAGTCGGAGCTCTGGAAACACCATATATTTT
TRBD2 TRBJ2-1 . TRBV5-6 CASSLTGGTYNEQFF TGTGCCAGCAGCCTGACGGGGGGGACCTACAATGAGCAGTTCTTC
. TRBJ2-3 . TRBV5-1 CASSLQGNPDTQYF TGCGCCAGCAGCTTGCAGGGGAACCCAGATACGCAGTATTTT
. TRBJ2-7 . TRBV6-5 CASSYRDTYEQYF TGTGCCAGCAGTTATCGGGACACCTACGAGCAGTACTTC
TRBD1 TRBJ2-1 once TRBV2 CASMGQGANEQFF TGTGCCAGCATGGGACAGGGGGCAAATGAGCAGTTCTTC
. TRBJ1-4 . TRBV2 CASSTSGGANEKLFF TGTGCCAGCAGTACCAGTGGGGGGGCAAATGAAAAACTGTTTTTT
TRBD2 TRBJ2-1 . TRBV7-3 CASSWSSGSYNEQFF TGTGCCAGCAGCTGGAGTAGCGGGTCCTACAATGAGCAGTTCTTC
. TRBJ1-5 . TRBV10-3 CAISESRNSNQPQHF TGTGCCATCAGTGAGTCCAGGAATAGCAATCAGCCCCAGCATTTT
. TRBJ2-2 . TRBV10-2 CASSDQQLRTGELFF TGCGCCAGCAGTGATCAACAACTGCGGACCGGGGAGCTGTTTTTT
. TRBJ2-5 . TRBV6-6 CASAEEEETQYF TGTGCCAGCGCAGAGGAGGAAGAGACCCAGTACTTC
. TRBJ2-1 . TRBV6-5 CASKGARDYNEQFF TGTGCCAGCAAGGGTGCGCGGGACTACAATGAGCAGTTCTTC
TRBD2 TRBJ2-1 . TRBV7-9 CASSPTSGRAFSYNEQFF TGTGCCAGCAGCCCTACTAGCGGGAGGGCCTTCTCCTACAATGAGCAGTTCTTC
. TRBJ2-3 . TRBV7-8 CASSLRSAGGGIDTQYF TGTGCCAGCAGCCTGAGGTCAGCGGGCGGTGGTATAGATACGCAGTATTTT
. TRBJ2-7 . TRBV29-1 CSVEVWERTAPEQYF TGCAGCGTTGAGGTCTGGGAGCGGACAGCTCCAGAGCAGTACTTC
. TRBJ2-1 . TRBV19 CASSIARSEQFF TGTGCCAGTAGTATAGCCCGTAGTGAGCAGTTCTTC
TRBD1 TRBJ2-3 . TRBV9 CASSARTGGNTDTQYF TGTGCCAGCAGCGCCCGTACAGGGGGTAACACAGATACGCAGTATTTT
. TRBJ2-2 . TRBV28 CASSWGGEVGELFF TGTGCCAGCAGTTGGGGCGGGGAGGTCGGGGAGCTGTTTTTT
. TRBJ2-7 . TRBV2 CASSEAEVVAYEQYF TGTGCCAGCAGTGAAGCAGAGGTGGTGGCCTACGAGCAGTACTTC
TRBD1 TRBJ2-5 . TRBV27 CASSLGTATQETQYF TGTGCCAGCAGTCTTGGGACAGCTACTCAAGAGACCCAGTACTTC
TRBD2 TRBJ2-7 once TRBV11-3 CASSLLRAAGGSNYEQYF TGTGCCAGCAGCCTCCTCCGGGCAGCGGGAGGGTCGAATTACGAGCAGTACTTC
. TRBJ2-5 . TRBV6-6 CASSGPLQETQYF TGTGCCAGCAGTGGCCCCTTACAAGAGACCCAGTACTTC
TRBD1 TRBJ1-4 . TRBV6-1 CASITRTGGSEKLFF TGTGCCAGCATCACAAGGACAGGGGGTAGTGAAAAACTGTTTTTT
TRBD2 TRBJ2-1 . TRBV9 CASSVSSGSLDEQFF TGTGCCAGCAGCGTATCTAGCGGGAGCCTCGATGAGCAGTTCTTC
TRBD1 TRBJ1-6 . TRBV6-4 CASSDRGPNSPLHF TGTGCCAGCAGTGACAGGGGGCCGAATTCACCCCTCCACTTT
TRBD2 TRBJ2-3 . TRBV4-1 CASSKIPASGGEDTQYF TGCGCCAGCAGCAAAATTCCGGCTAGCGGAGGGGAGGATACGCAGTATTTT
. TRBJ2-3 . TRBV29-1 CSSAVAAGDTQYF TGCAGCTCTGCTGTAGCGGCGGGAGATACGCAGTATTTT
TRBD2 TRBJ2-7 few TRBV5-8 CASSLGLAGEYSYEQYF TGTGCCAGCAGCTTAGGGCTAGCGGGAGAGTACTCCTACGAGCAGTACTTC
TRBD2 TRBJ2-2 . TRBV19 CASREGLAGGQMAGELFF TGTGCCAGTAGGGAGGGACTAGCGGGAGGGCAGATGGCCGGGGAGCTGTTTTTT
TRBD2 TRBJ2-3 . TRBV13 CASSSYWIAGGPGSPDTQYF TGTGCCAGCAGCTCCTACTGGATAGCGGGAGGGCCTGGTTCCCCAGATACGCAGTATTTT
. TRBJ2-7 . TRBV2 CASSNRAVQYF TGTGCCAGCAGCAACAGGGCCGTGCAGTACTTC
. TRBJ1-5 . TRBV7-8 CASSPGAGVNQPQHF TGTGCCAGCAGCCCTGGGGCAGGGGTCAATCAGCCCCAGCATTTT
TRBD1 TRBJ2-3 few TRBV10-1 CASSFQGASDTQYF TGCGCCAGCAGTTTTCAGGGGGCGTCCGATACGCAGTATTTT
TRBD1 TRBJ1-5 . TRBV5-5 CASSSRGQSNQPQHF TGTGCCAGCAGCTCCCGGGGACAGTCCAATCAGCCCCAGCATTTT
. TRBJ2-5 . TRBV28 CASSPPPSRAETQYF TGTGCCAGCAGCCCGCCCCCATCCAGGGCAGAGACCCAGTACTTC
TRBD1 TRBJ1-1 . TRBV11-1 CASSYSGTGYAFF TGTGCCAGCAGTTATTCCGGGACAGGGTATGCTTTCTTT
TRBD2 TRBJ2-2 . TRBV19 CASSPLPGTSGGGTGELFF TGTGCCAGTAGCCCTCTCCCCGGGACTAGCGGAGGTGGCACCGGGGAGCTGTTTTTT
. TRBJ2-3 once TRBV2 CASRTGLAVDTDTQYF TGTGCCAGCAGGACGGGCTTAGCGGTAGACACAGATACGCAGTATTTT
. TRBJ1-4 few TRBV9 CASSVGQGEKLFF TGTGCCAGCAGCGTAGGGCAGGGGGAAAAACTGTTTTTT
TRBD2 TRBJ2-7 . TRBV7-2 CASSSSGTSHHEQYF TGTGCCAGCAGCTCCTCCGGGACTAGTCACCACGAGCAGTACTTC